A single sample gave rise to the 12 T cell receptor beta chains below, sequenced in a study of kidney transplant recipient with SARS-CoV-2 infection. TCRdb fed the reads into MiXCR, producing one record per CDR3 protein. The table includes about 250,000 distinct CDR3 sequences, under 35% detected once. The source material was a blood sample, sampled at baseline and between days 110 and 120 from a kidney transplant recipient. These receptors were taken from a male patient aged 25-45 years who had COVID-19 and was a kidney transplant recipient. Some T cells may be graft donor cells.

Remarks on this clonotype: A much more abundant neighbour one base away suggests this may be a read error. The rearrangement joins TRBV5-4 to TRBJ2-6; a possible D gene is TRBD1 (6 bases). The CDR3 length is 16 residues. Trimming removed 5 bases from V and 2 bases from J, with 14 bases in between. CDR1 and CDR2 (germline): SGHNT, YYREEE (reference sequence). CDR3 nucleotides: TGTGCCAGCAGGCCTCGTGCAGGGGCTGGGGCCAACGTCCTGACTTTC. Residues: CASRPRAGAGANVLTF.

This clonotype was seen ten or more times. The chain couples TRBV12-3 or TRBV12-4 to TRBJ1-1; weak D call: TRBD1 (5 bases). Trimming removed 1 base from V and 10 bases from J, with 13 bases in between. The CDR3 totals 13 residues. In DNA, the CDR3 is TGTGCCAGCAGTTTAGGCAGGGAAGGTTCAGCTTTCTTT. Translated: CASSLGREGSAFF.

At least ten counts were recorded for this clonotype. The V and J genes are TRBV4-2 and TRBJ1-1; the D gene is possibly TRBD1 (5 bases). Per germline, CDR1 LGHNA and CDR2 YNFKEQ. The CDR3 spans 18 residues. V dropped 0 bases and J dropped 0 bases, with 17 bases sitting between them. CDR3 nucleotides: TGTGCCAGCAGCCAAGATGACGGGGGTTTCATCGTGAACACTGAAGCTTTCTTT. It is translated as CASSQDDGGFIVNTEAFF.

This clonotype was recorded at least ten times. The J gene is TRBJ2-7, the V gene TRBV6-6, with a possible D match to TRBD1 (5 bases). Germline CDR1 reads MNHNY; CDR2 reads SVGAGI (reference sequence). The CDR3 runs 14 residues. Trimming took off 0 bases at V and 2 bases at J, with 8 bases between the two ends. The chain's CDR3 is CASSYSTVPYEQYF. Written as DNA, the CDR3 is TGTGCCAGCAGTTACTCGACAGTGCCCTACGAGCAGTACTTC.

This clonotype has at least ten counts. This chain connects TRBV6-6 to TRBJ2-5, with TRBD2 as a possible D gene (6 bases). Germline V CDR1 and CDR2: MNHNY, SVGAGI (reference sequence). The length of the CDR3 is 14 residues. The V end lost 4 bases, the J end lost 5 bases, and 14 bases lay between the germline ends. CDR3 in amino acids: CASSSDPGGETQYF. The CDR3 DNA follows: TGTGCCAGCAGTTCAGATCCAGGAGGGGAGACCCAGTACTTC.

About this clonotype: This may arise from a read error, as a much more abundant clone is one base away. The rearrangement uses TRBV6-1 and TRBJ1-2; TRBD1 matches at 8 bases. The germline V gene encodes CDR1 MNHNS and CDR2 SASEGT. J was trimmed by 5 bases and V by 2 bases; bases with no gene match: 7. There are 15 residues in the CDR3. The CDR3 loop is CASSELDREAYGYTF. The CDR3 DNA reads TGTGCCAGCAGTGAATTGGACAGGGAAGCGTATGGCTACACCTTC.

This clonotype was observed at least ten times. This rearrangement joins TRBV14 to TRBJ2-2; the D is unclear. Germline V gives CDR1 SGHDN, CDR2 FVKESK. The CDR3 runs 14 residues. V was cut by 5 bases and J by 1 base, with 8 bases left in between. The CDR3 sequence is CASSLYRNTGELFF. CDR3 DNA: TGTGCCAGCAGCTTGTACAGGAACACCGGGGAGCTGTTTTTT.

This clonotype was detected once. Since a much larger clone is just one base distant, this may be a read error. The chain has TRBV28 and TRBJ1-2, with D uncertain. The germline V gene encodes CDR1 MDHEN and CDR2 SYDVKM. CDR3 size: 16 residues. CDR3 protein: CGSPWVDSRRTYGYTF. For the CDR3, the DNA is TGTGGCAGTCCTTGGGTTGATAGCCGAAGGACCTATGGCTACACCTTC.

This clonotype was counted ten times or more. The J gene is TRBJ1-4, the V gene TRBV5-1, with D perhaps TRBD1 (5 bases). Germline-derived CDR1 and CDR2 are SGHRS and YFSETQ. The CDR3 is 14 residues long. The ends were cut back, 4 bases at V and 5 bases at J, with 12 bases in the middle. The CDR3 spells CASSPDGANEKLFF. In DNA form, the CDR3 reads TGCGCCAGCAGCCCGGATGGGGCCAATGAAAAACTGTTTTTT.

This clonotype showed up just a few times. A much more abundant neighbour one base away suggests this may be a read error. The rearrangement joins TRBV5-1 to TRBJ1-6; tentative D call: TRBD1 (5 bases). Germline CDR1 is SGHRS and CDR2 is YFSETQ. The CDR3 runs 14 residues. The ends were cut back, 4 bases at V and 10 bases at J, with 15 bases in the middle. Written as DNA, the CDR3 is TGCGCCAGCAGCCTTACCGAGGGGAGGTCACCCCTCCACTTT. This gives the protein CASSLTEGRSPLHF. The full variable domain, rest sourced from reference TRBV5-1 and TRBJ1-6, is KAGVTQTPRYLIKTRGQQVTLSCSPISGHRSVSWYQQTPGQGLQFLFEYFSETQRNKGNFPGRFSGRQFSNSRSEMNVSTLELGDSALYLCASSLTEGRSPLHFGNGTRLTVT.

This clonotype was seen ten or more times. This chain links TRBV9 with TRBJ2-5; 14 nucleotides agree with TRBD2. The J call is uncertain, as TRBJ2-7 better fits the DNA end. The CDR3 sequence is 16 residues long. CDR1 is SGDLS and CDR2 is YYNGEE in the germline V gene. The DNA of the CDR3 is TGTGCCAGCAGCAGGGGACTAGCGGGAGTTTCCAACGAGCAGTACTTC. Translating gives CASSRGLAGVSNEQYF.

For this clonotype: This may arise from a read error, as a much more abundant clone is one base away. The chain combines TRBV5-5 with TRBJ2-3; D remains ambiguous. From germline, CDR1 is SGHKS and CDR2 YYEKEE (reference sequence). The CDR3 runs 14 residues. The CDR3 coding sequence is TGTGCCAGCAGATTGGTTGCGTTGTCCGATACGCAGTATTTT. It encodes CASRLVALSDTQYF.